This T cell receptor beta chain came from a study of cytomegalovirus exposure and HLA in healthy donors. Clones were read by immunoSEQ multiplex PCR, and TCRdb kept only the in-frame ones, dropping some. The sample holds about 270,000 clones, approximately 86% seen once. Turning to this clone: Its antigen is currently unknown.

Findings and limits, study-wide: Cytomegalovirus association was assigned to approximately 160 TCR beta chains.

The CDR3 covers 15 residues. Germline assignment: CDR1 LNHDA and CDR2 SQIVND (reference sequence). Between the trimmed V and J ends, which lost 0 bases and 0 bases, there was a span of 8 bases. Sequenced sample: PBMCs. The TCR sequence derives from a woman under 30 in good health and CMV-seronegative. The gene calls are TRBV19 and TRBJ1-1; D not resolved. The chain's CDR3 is CASSIEGSMNTEAFF. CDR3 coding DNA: TGTGCCAGTAGTATAGAGGGCTCGATGAACACTGAAGCTTTCTTT.